A single sample is the source of the 14 T cell receptor beta chains below, sequenced in a study of T cell repertoires in cytomegalovirus infection. Antigen specificity for these receptors is unknown. MiXCR was run by TCRdb on the reads, yielding one entry per CDR3 protein. The sample shows more than 20,000 distinct CDR3 sequences, 42% of them seen only once. This specimen consisted of CD8+ T cells from cultured PBMCs, obtained from culture after CMV antigen stimulation. The receptors stem from a human donor in good health (CMV status not recorded). Some clones in this sample may be carry-over from other donors' samples.

The chain recombines TRBV10-3 with TRBJ2-7; weak D call: TRBD2 (5 bases). The CDR3 runs to 14 residues. Trimming removed 4 bases from V and 0 bases from J, with 10 bases in between. Looked up from germline, CDR1 is ENHRY and CDR2 is SYGVKD. CDR3: CAISGTGNSYEQYF. As DNA, the CDR3 is TGTGCCATCAGTGGAACGGGGAACTCCTACGAGCAGTACTTC.

The J gene is TRBJ2-7, the V gene TRBV20-1; 7 bases line up with TRBD1. V shed 6 bases and J 3 bases; nucleotides not matched to a gene: 5. The CDR3 extends over 12 amino acids. Germline V gene data show CDR1 as DFQATT and CDR2 as SNEGSKA (reference sequence). CDR3 in amino acids: CSASGQSYEQYF. In nucleotides, the CDR3 is TGCAGTGCGTCGGGACAGAGCTACGAGCAGTACTTC.

The CDR3 sequence is CASSQGAGTLEQFF. For the CDR3, the DNA is TGCGCCAGCAGCCAAGGAGCCGGGACACTTGAGCAGTTCTTC. The chain recombines TRBV4-1 with TRBJ2-1; weak D call: TRBD1 (6 bases). V was shortened by 1 base and J by 9 bases, with 13 bases between the two germline ends. This CDR3 is built from 14 residues. CDR1 is MGHRA, CDR2 YSYEKL, per germline.

This clonotype was counted only a few times. The J gene is TRBJ1-6, the V gene TRBV27, with D unclear. CDR3 length: 15 amino acids. Germline CDR1 and CDR2: MNHEY and SMNVEV (reference sequence). The ends were cut back, 4 bases at V and 0 bases at J, with 7 bases in the middle. The CDR3 DNA reads as TGTGCCAGCAGTTCCCTACGCTCCTATAATTCACCCCTCCACTTT. This codes for CASSSLRSYNSPLHF.

This clonotype came up many times. The chain employs TRBV7-2 and TRBJ2-1; the D gene is possibly TRBD2 (7 bases). The germline CDR1 and CDR2 sequences are SGHTA and FQGNSA. The CDR3 sequence is 14 residues long. The germline V and J ends were trimmed by 2 bases and 5 bases, with 10 bases remaining between them. CDR3 in amino acids: CASSLMGGHNEQFF. CDR3 DNA: TGTGCCAGCAGCTTAATGGGGGGGCACAATGAGCAGTTCTTC.

The sample holds many counts of this clonotype. V is TRBV29-1 and J is TRBJ2-1, with D perhaps TRBD2 (5 bases). CDR1 and CDR2 from the germline V gene are SQVTM and ANQGSEA. The CDR3 is made up of 11 amino acids. Trimming left V 6 bases short and J 12 bases short, with 15 bases between. CDR3 in DNA: TGCAGCGTGGATACCAACCGGGGGCAGTTCTTC. Protein: CSVDTNRGQFF.

The CDR3 coding sequence is TGTGCCAGCACCCTTACAACGGCAACTAATGAAAAACTGTTTTTT. This sequence encodes CASTLTTATNEKLFF. The chain uses TRBV7-2 and TRBJ1-4; D is uncertain. Per the germline V gene, CDR1 is SGHTA and CDR2 is FQGNSA. V shed 7 bases and J shed 0 bases, with 12 bases lying between them. The CDR3 spans 15 residues.

V and J are TRBV12-3 or TRBV12-4 and TRBJ2-3; D might be TRBD2 (5 bases). This CDR3 contains 14 residues. Trimming removed 3 bases from V and 2 bases from J, with 9 bases in between. The CDR3 loop is CASSFLTTTDTQYF. The CDR3 DNA reads TGTGCCAGCAGTTTTTTGACTACCACAGATACGCAGTATTTT.

The CDR3 DNA is TGTGCCAGCAGTTACGGTGGAGGGAACACTGAAGCTTTCTTT. Amino acids: CASSYGGGNTEAFF. The V call is TRBV6-2 or TRBV6-3, the J call TRBJ1-1; D unclear. Germline values: CDR1 MNHEY, CDR2 SVGEGT. V lost 2 bases, J lost 1 base, and 8 bases lay in between. The CDR3 is made up of 14 amino acids.

This clonotype was observed many times. CDR3 DNA: TGTGCCAGCAGCCTTAGAAGTCAATCACCCCTCCACTTT. This gives the protein CASSLRSQSPLHF. The J gene is TRBJ1-6, the V gene TRBV12-3 or TRBV12-4; D is uncertain. This CDR3 spans 13 amino acids. The V end was cut by 6 bases, the J end by 10 bases, with 13 bases between.

This rearrangement joins TRBV2 to TRBJ2-1, with D perhaps TRBD2 (5 bases). Trimming cost V 6 bases and J 8 bases, with 8 bases left between them. The CDR3 has 11 amino acids. Germline V gene lookup returns CDR1 SNHLY and CDR2 FYNNEI. The CDR3 spells CASRRTDEQFF. In DNA form, the CDR3 reads TGTGCCAGCAGAAGGACTGATGAGCAGTTCTTC. Using reference TRBV2 and TRBJ2-1 for the parts outside the CDR3, the full variable domain is EPEVTQTPSHQVTQMGQEVILRCVPISNHLYFYWYRQILGQKVEFLVSFYNNEISEKSEIFDDQFSVERPDGSNFTLKIRSTKLEDSAMYFCASRRTDEQFFGPGTRLTVL.

In its sample, this clonotype was seen many times. The chain employs TRBV7-9 and TRBJ1-1; TRBD1 agrees at 12 bases. This CDR3 is built from 20 residues. Germline loops: CDR1 SEHNR, CDR2 FQNEAQ (reference sequence). The trim removed 2 bases at V and 6 bases at J, leaving 19 bases unmatched. The chain's CDR3 is CASSLPLGGGQGARSPEAFF. Here the CDR3 DNA reads TGTGCCAGCAGCTTACCCCTGGGGGGGGGACAGGGGGCGCGAAGCCCTGAAGCTTTCTTT.

This clonotype was recorded only once. The chain combines TRBV7-3 with TRBJ2-3, with 12 bases matching TRBD2. This CDR3 has 18 residues. V shed 5 bases and J 0 bases; nucleotides not matched to a gene: 9. Germline CDR1 reads SGHTA; CDR2 reads FQGTGA. CDR3 nucleotides: TGTGCCAGCAGCAGGACAGCTAGCGGGGGGGGGAGCACAGATACGCAGTATTTT. Amino acid sequence: CASSRTASGGGSTDTQYF.

A single count supports this clonotype. The J gene is TRBJ2-2, the V gene TRBV19, with D perhaps assigned TRBD1 or TRBD2 (5 bases each). The CDR3 spans 15 residues. Looked up from germline, CDR1 is LNHDA and CDR2 is SQIVND (reference sequence). Trimming stripped 8 bases from V and 7 bases from J, with 20 bases between. This CDR3 is CASFPDSPAGGELFF. CDR3 nucleotides: TGTGCCAGTTTTCCCGACAGTCCCGCGGGCGGGGAGCTGTTTTTT.